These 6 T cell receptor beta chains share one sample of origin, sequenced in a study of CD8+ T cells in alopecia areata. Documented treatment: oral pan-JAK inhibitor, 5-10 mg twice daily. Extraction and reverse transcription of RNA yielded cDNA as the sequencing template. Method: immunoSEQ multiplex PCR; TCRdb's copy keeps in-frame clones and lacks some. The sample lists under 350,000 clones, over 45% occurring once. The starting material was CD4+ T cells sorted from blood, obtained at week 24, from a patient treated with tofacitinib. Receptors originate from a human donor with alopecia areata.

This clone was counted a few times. The chain's CDR3 is CAISADRGPYGYTF. The DNA of the CDR3 is TGTGCCATCAGTGCGGACAGGGGGCCCTATGGCTACACCTTC. The rearrangement links TRBV10-3 to TRBJ1-2; TRBD1 aligns across 11 bases. The V and J ends lost 4 bases and 4 bases, in that order; junction bases with no gene match: 2. The length of the CDR3 is 14 residues. Germline lookup yields CDR1 ENHRY and CDR2 SYGVKD.

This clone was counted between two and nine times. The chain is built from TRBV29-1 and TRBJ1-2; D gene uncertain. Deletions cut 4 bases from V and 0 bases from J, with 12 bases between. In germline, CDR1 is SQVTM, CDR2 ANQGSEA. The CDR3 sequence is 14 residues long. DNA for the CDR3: TGCAGCGTTGCTTCCGGGAGGGCTAACTATGGCTACACCTTC. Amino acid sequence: CSVASGRANYGYTF.

The CDR3 DNA reads TGTGCCAGCAGTGAAGTTGGAGGGCCGGGGATGTATTCTGGGGCCAACGTCCTGACTTTC. Encoded protein: CASSEVGGPGMYSGANVLTF. The chain employs TRBV2 and TRBJ2-6; a possible D gene is TRBD2 (6 bases). This CDR3 has 20 residues. CDR1 SNHLY and CDR2 FYNNEI come from the germline V gene. V was clipped by 1 base and J by 1 base, with 20 bases between them. The variable domain in full, with the rest retrieved from reference TRBV2 and TRBJ2-6, is EPEVTQTPSHQVTQMGQEVILRCVPISNHLYFYWYRQILGQKVEFLVSFYNNEISEKSEIFDDQFSVERPDGSNFTLKIRSTKLEDSAMYFCASSEVGGPGMYSGANVLTFGAGSRLTVL.

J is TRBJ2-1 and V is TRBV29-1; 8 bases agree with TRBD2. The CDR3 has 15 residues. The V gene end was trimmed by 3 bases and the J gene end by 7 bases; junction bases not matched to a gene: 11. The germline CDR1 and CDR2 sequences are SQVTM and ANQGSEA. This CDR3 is CSVDGIGGAINEQFF. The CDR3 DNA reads TGCAGCGTTGATGGGATCGGGGGGGCCATTAATGAGCAGTTCTTC.

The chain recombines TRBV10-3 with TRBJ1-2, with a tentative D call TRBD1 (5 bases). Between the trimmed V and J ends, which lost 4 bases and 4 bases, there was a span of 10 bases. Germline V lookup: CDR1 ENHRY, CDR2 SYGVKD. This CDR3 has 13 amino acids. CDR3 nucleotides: TGTGCCATCAGTGGGGGCAGCACCTATGGCTACACCTTC. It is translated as CAISGGSTYGYTF.

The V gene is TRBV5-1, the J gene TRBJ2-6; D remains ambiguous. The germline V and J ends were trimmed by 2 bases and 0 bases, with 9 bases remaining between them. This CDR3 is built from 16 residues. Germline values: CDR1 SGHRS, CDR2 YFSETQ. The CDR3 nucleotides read TGCGCCAGCAGCTTAGACGCTAGCTCTGGGGCCAACGTCCTGACTTTC. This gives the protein CASSLDASSGANVLTF.